The present T cell receptor beta chain was sequenced within a study of response to subunit inactivated influenza vaccine. MiXCR was run by TCRdb on the RT-PCR reads, yielding one entry per CDR3 protein. The sample lists about half a million distinct CDR3 sequences; roughly 27% were seen once. The sequencing used CD4+ T cells sorted from PBMCs, collected approximately 5 days after vaccination. The source is a man between 45 and 60 years old who received an inactivated influenza vaccine.

The CDR3 bases are TGTGCCAGCAGCAAATTATTGAACACTGAAGCTTTCTTT. Protein sequence: CASSKLLNTEAFF. V is TRBV7-2 and J is TRBJ1-1, with unresolved D. CDR3 size: 13 residues. Germline CDR1 reads SGHTA; CDR2 reads FQGNSA. V was trimmed by 5 bases and J by 0 bases, leaving 7 bases between them.